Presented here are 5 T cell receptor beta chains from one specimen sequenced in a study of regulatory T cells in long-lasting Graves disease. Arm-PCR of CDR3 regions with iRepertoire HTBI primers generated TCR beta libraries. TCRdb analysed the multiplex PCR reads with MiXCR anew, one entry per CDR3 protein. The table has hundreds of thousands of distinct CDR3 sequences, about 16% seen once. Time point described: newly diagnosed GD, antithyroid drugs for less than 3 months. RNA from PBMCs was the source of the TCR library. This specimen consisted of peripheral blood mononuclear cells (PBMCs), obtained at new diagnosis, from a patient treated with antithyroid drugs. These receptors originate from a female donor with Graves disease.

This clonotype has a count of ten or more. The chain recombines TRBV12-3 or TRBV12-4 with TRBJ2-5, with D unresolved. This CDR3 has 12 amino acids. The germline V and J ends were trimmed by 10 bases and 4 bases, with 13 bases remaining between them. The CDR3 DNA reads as TGTGCCACCGCTTTTGGTCGAGAGACCCAGTACTTC. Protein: CATAFGRETQYF.

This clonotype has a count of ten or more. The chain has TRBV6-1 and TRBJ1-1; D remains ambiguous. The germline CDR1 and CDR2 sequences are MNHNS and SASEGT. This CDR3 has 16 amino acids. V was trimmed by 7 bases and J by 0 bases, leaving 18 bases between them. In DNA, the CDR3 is TGTGCCAGCACCGAAGAAGTCACAGCAGTGAACACTGAAGCTTTCTTT. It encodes CASTEEVTAVNTEAFF.

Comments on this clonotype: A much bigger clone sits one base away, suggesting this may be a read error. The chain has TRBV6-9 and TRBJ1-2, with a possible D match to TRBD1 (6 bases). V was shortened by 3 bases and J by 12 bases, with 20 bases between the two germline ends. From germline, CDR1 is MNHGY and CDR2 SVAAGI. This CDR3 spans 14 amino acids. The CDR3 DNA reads TGTGCCAGCAGTTACGGGACGACTATGGGGGGCCACACCTTC. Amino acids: CASSYGTTMGGHTF.

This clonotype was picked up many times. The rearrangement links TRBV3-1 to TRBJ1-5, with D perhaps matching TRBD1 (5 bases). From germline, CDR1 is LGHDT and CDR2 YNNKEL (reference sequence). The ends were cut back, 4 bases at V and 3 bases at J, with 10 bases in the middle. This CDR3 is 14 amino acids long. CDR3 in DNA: TGTGCCAGCAGCCCATCCGGGGCCAATCAGCCCCAGCATTTT. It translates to CASSPSGANQPQHF.

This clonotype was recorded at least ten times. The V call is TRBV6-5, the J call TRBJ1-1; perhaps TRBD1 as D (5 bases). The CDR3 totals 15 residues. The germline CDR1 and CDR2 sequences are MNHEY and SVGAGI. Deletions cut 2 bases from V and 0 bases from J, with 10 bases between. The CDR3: CASSYTGTVNTEAFF. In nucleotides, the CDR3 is TGTGCCAGCAGTTACACGGGGACGGTGAACACTGAAGCTTTCTTT.